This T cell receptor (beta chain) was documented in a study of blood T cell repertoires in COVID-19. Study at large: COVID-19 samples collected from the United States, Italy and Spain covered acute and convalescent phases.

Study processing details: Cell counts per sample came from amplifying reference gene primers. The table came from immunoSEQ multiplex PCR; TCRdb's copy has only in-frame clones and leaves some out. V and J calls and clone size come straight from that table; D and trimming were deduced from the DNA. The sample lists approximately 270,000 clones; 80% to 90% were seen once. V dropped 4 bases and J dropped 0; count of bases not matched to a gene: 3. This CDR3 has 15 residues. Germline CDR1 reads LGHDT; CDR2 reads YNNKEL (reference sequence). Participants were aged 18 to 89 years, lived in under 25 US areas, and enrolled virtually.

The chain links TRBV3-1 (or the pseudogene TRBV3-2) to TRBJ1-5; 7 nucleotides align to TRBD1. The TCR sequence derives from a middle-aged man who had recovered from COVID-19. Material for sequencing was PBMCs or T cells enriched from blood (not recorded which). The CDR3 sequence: CASSRDSNSNQPQHF. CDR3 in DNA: TGTGCCAGCAGCCGGGACAGCAATAGCAATCAGCCCCAGCATTTT.